A selection of T cell receptor beta chains follows, all from one sample in a study of vaccination and CD4 T cells after COVID-19. Which antigens these TCRs recognize remains unknown. Using its own MiXCR run on the PCR reads, TCRdb lists one record per CDR3 protein. The sample includes some 9,500 distinct CDR3 sequences, 25% to 35% of them seen just once. The sample was CD4+ T cells from blood, cultured in vitro. The receptors originated from a human donor in good health. The CDR3 runs from the conserved cysteine through the conserved F or W. D genes are given only for firm matches. Clone size is stated in some rows and not others, as once, few, many or a class when expanded.

j_call: TRBJ1-2
v_call: TRBV27
clone_size: NA
d_call: NA
cdr3_nt: TGTGCCAGCAGTTTACGCCCAGGGCAGTGGGCTAACTATGGCTACACCTTC
cdr3_aa: CASSLRPGQWANYGYTF

j_call: TRBJ2-7
v_call: TRBV6-2/TRBV6-3
clone_size: NA
d_call: NA
cdr3_nt: TGTGCCAGCAGTTACTCGACCGACCTAGCTTCCTACGAGCAGTACTTC
cdr3_aa: CASSYSTDLASYEQYF

j_call: TRBJ1-5
v_call: TRBV6-1
clone_size: medium-sized
d_call: NA
cdr3_nt: TGTGCCAGCCTAAGAGAGGGGTCCCGGCCCCAGCATTTT
cdr3_aa: CASLREGSRPQHF

j_call: TRBJ1-5
v_call: TRBV27
clone_size: few
d_call: NA
cdr3_nt: TGTGCCAGCAGTTCCTCCGGGTCACCCTTTCTTAGCAATCAGCCCCAGCATTTT
cdr3_aa: CASSSSGSPFLSNQPQHF

j_call: TRBJ1-5
v_call: TRBV6-5
clone_size: few
d_call: TRBD1
cdr3_nt: TGTGCCAGCAGTTACCCCCAGGGGGCGGGCAATCAGCCCCAGCATTTT
cdr3_aa: CASSYPQGAGNQPQHF

j_call: TRBJ2-3
v_call: TRBV5-1
clone_size: few
d_call: TRBD1
cdr3_nt: TGCGCCAGCAGCTCTGGACAGGGAAGGGATACGCAGTATTTT
cdr3_aa: CASSSGQGRDTQYF

j_call: TRBJ2-3
v_call: TRBV19
clone_size: NA
d_call: NA
cdr3_nt: TGTGCCAGTAGTATAGTTCCGGGGATGACAGATACGCAGTATTTT
cdr3_aa: CASSIVPGMTDTQYF

j_call: TRBJ1-1
v_call: TRBV10-3
clone_size: few
d_call: TRBD1
cdr3_nt: TGTGCCATCAGTGAACTTAGGACAGGGGGTACTGAAGCTTTCTTT
cdr3_aa: CAISELRTGGTEAFF

j_call: TRBJ2-6
v_call: TRBV19
clone_size: NA
d_call: NA
cdr3_nt: TGTGCCAGTAGTCTAGGTTGGGGTAGTGGGGCCAACGTCCTGACTTTC
cdr3_aa: CASSLGWGSGANVLTF

j_call: TRBJ1-4
v_call: TRBV28
clone_size: NA
d_call: NA
cdr3_nt: TGTGCCAGCAGTTTAGTGCAGGGGAAAGGGGAAAAACTGTTTTTT
cdr3_aa: CASSLVQGKGEKLFF

j_call: TRBJ2-7
v_call: TRBV7-3
clone_size: NA
d_call: NA
cdr3_nt: TGTGCCAGCAGCCTAAGGGCGGTTCGGGGCTACGAGCAGTACTTC
cdr3_aa: CASSLRAVRGYEQYF

j_call: TRBJ1-2
v_call: TRBV20-1
clone_size: NA
d_call: NA
cdr3_nt: TGCAGTGCTACAAGGGGAGCTAACTATGGCTACACCTTC
cdr3_aa: CSATRGANYGYTF

j_call: TRBJ1-2
v_call: TRBV28
clone_size: few
d_call: NA
cdr3_nt: TGTGCCAGCAGTTCTGGGGGCTCTAACTATGGCTACACCTTC
cdr3_aa: CASSSGGSNYGYTF

j_call: TRBJ2-5
v_call: TRBV7-7
clone_size: few
d_call: NA
cdr3_nt: TGTGCTAGCAGCTCAGGCATCGGACAAATCCAGTACTTC
cdr3_aa: CASSSGIGQIQYF

j_call: TRBJ2-7
v_call: TRBV20-1
clone_size: NA
d_call: NA
cdr3_nt: TGCAGTGCTACCAGGGACTACGAGCAGTACTTC
cdr3_aa: CSATRDYEQYF

j_call: TRBJ1-6
v_call: TRBV7-2
clone_size: NA
d_call: NA
cdr3_nt: TGTGCCAGCAGCTTAGACAGGGCGATGAGTTCACCCCTCCACTTT
cdr3_aa: CASSLDRAMSSPLHF

j_call: TRBJ2-2
v_call: TRBV7-9
clone_size: NA
d_call: NA
cdr3_nt: TGTGCCAGCAGCTGGGGGCAGGTCTACACCGGGGAGCTGTTTTTT
cdr3_aa: CASSWGQVYTGELFF

j_call: TRBJ1-2
v_call: TRBV29-1
clone_size: NA
d_call: NA
cdr3_nt: TGCAGCGTTGCTACAGGGACCCTTTACACCTTC
cdr3_aa: CSVATGTLYTF

j_call: TRBJ1-6
v_call: TRBV10-3
clone_size: NA
d_call: NA
cdr3_nt: TGTGCCACAGAAGACAGTCTGAATTCACCCCTCCACTTT
cdr3_aa: CATEDSLNSPLHF

j_call: TRBJ1-5
v_call: TRBV6-1
clone_size: few
d_call: NA
cdr3_nt: TGTGCCAGCAGTCGCGGTAGAGGGGTTCAGCCCCAGCATTTT
cdr3_aa: CASSRGRGVQPQHF

j_call: TRBJ1-1
v_call: TRBV7-3
clone_size: medium-sized
d_call: NA
cdr3_nt: TGTGCCAGCAGCTTAGACGTGAACACTGAAGCTTTCTTT
cdr3_aa: CASSLDVNTEAFF

j_call: TRBJ1-1
v_call: TRBV20-1
clone_size: NA
d_call: NA
cdr3_nt: TGCAGTGCTAGACCACCGGGCGCTGAAGCTTTCTTT
cdr3_aa: CSARPPGAEAFF

j_call: TRBJ2-3
v_call: TRBV27
clone_size: few
d_call: NA
cdr3_nt: TGTGCCAGCAGGCCTCCGGGTCACAAAGGCGATACGCAGTATTTT
cdr3_aa: CASRPPGHKGDTQYF

j_call: TRBJ1-2
v_call: TRBV28
clone_size: few
d_call: NA
cdr3_nt: TGTGCCACCAGCGGGACGGACTATGGCTACACCTTC
cdr3_aa: CATSGTDYGYTF

j_call: TRBJ2-2
v_call: TRBV7-3
clone_size: NA
d_call: NA
cdr3_nt: TGTGCCAGCAGCTCACAGGGCTTCACCGGGGAGCTGTTTTTT
cdr3_aa: CASSSQGFTGELFF

j_call: TRBJ2-2
v_call: TRBV7-2
clone_size: NA
d_call: TRBD2
cdr3_nt: TGTGCCAGCAGCAGAAGCGGGAGGGCCGCCGGGGAGCTGTTTTTT
cdr3_aa: CASSRSGRAAGELFF

j_call: TRBJ1-6
v_call: TRBV4-3
clone_size: NA
d_call: NA
cdr3_nt: TGCGCCAGCAGCCAAGATGGCGGAGGGGGTTCACCCCTCCACTTT
cdr3_aa: CASSQDGGGGSPLHF

j_call: TRBJ2-6
v_call: TRBV6-2/TRBV6-3
clone_size: few
d_call: TRBD1
cdr3_nt: TGTGCCAGCAGTTACCAGGGACAGCCAAGCTCTGGGGCCAACGTCCTGACTTTC
cdr3_aa: CASSYQGQPSSGANVLTF

j_call: TRBJ2-1
v_call: TRBV28
clone_size: NA
d_call: NA
cdr3_nt: TGTGCCAGCATCCCCCCAGGGGGAGGGTCCTATGAGCAGTTCTTC
cdr3_aa: CASIPPGGGSYEQFF

j_call: TRBJ2-2
v_call: TRBV7-3
clone_size: NA
d_call: NA
cdr3_nt: TGTGCCAGCAGCTTCGGGACCGGGGAGCTGTTTTTT
cdr3_aa: CASSFGTGELFF

j_call: TRBJ2-5
v_call: TRBV5-4
clone_size: NA
d_call: NA
cdr3_nt: TGTGCCAGCCAAGCGCAGGGACAAGAGACCCAGTACTTC
cdr3_aa: CASQAQGQETQYF

j_call: TRBJ2-2
v_call: TRBV21-1
clone_size: NA
d_call: NA
cdr3_nt: TGTGCCAGCACCTGCCGGGACTTCTACACCGGGGAGCTGTTTTTT
cdr3_aa: CASTCRDFYTGELFF

j_call: TRBJ2-3
v_call: TRBV18
clone_size: NA
d_call: NA
cdr3_nt: TGTGCCAGCTCACCCCAAGGAGGGGATACGCAGTATTTT
cdr3_aa: CASSPQGGDTQYF

j_call: TRBJ1-1
v_call: TRBV7-9
clone_size: few
d_call: NA
cdr3_nt: TGTGCCAGCAGCTTAGCGCTAATAGGGGGGGCTGAAGCTTTCTTT
cdr3_aa: CASSLALIGGAEAFF

j_call: TRBJ2-7
v_call: TRBV20-1
clone_size: NA
d_call: NA
cdr3_nt: TGCAGTGCTAGAGACCCCCGCCCCCCGGACGGGGTCTACGAGCAGTACTTC
cdr3_aa: CSARDPRPPDGVYEQYF

j_call: TRBJ1-6
v_call: TRBV4-2
clone_size: few
d_call: TRBD1
cdr3_nt: TGTGCCAGCAGCCGGGACAGGGGAAGGAGTTCACCCCTCCACTTT
cdr3_aa: CASSRDRGRSSPLHF